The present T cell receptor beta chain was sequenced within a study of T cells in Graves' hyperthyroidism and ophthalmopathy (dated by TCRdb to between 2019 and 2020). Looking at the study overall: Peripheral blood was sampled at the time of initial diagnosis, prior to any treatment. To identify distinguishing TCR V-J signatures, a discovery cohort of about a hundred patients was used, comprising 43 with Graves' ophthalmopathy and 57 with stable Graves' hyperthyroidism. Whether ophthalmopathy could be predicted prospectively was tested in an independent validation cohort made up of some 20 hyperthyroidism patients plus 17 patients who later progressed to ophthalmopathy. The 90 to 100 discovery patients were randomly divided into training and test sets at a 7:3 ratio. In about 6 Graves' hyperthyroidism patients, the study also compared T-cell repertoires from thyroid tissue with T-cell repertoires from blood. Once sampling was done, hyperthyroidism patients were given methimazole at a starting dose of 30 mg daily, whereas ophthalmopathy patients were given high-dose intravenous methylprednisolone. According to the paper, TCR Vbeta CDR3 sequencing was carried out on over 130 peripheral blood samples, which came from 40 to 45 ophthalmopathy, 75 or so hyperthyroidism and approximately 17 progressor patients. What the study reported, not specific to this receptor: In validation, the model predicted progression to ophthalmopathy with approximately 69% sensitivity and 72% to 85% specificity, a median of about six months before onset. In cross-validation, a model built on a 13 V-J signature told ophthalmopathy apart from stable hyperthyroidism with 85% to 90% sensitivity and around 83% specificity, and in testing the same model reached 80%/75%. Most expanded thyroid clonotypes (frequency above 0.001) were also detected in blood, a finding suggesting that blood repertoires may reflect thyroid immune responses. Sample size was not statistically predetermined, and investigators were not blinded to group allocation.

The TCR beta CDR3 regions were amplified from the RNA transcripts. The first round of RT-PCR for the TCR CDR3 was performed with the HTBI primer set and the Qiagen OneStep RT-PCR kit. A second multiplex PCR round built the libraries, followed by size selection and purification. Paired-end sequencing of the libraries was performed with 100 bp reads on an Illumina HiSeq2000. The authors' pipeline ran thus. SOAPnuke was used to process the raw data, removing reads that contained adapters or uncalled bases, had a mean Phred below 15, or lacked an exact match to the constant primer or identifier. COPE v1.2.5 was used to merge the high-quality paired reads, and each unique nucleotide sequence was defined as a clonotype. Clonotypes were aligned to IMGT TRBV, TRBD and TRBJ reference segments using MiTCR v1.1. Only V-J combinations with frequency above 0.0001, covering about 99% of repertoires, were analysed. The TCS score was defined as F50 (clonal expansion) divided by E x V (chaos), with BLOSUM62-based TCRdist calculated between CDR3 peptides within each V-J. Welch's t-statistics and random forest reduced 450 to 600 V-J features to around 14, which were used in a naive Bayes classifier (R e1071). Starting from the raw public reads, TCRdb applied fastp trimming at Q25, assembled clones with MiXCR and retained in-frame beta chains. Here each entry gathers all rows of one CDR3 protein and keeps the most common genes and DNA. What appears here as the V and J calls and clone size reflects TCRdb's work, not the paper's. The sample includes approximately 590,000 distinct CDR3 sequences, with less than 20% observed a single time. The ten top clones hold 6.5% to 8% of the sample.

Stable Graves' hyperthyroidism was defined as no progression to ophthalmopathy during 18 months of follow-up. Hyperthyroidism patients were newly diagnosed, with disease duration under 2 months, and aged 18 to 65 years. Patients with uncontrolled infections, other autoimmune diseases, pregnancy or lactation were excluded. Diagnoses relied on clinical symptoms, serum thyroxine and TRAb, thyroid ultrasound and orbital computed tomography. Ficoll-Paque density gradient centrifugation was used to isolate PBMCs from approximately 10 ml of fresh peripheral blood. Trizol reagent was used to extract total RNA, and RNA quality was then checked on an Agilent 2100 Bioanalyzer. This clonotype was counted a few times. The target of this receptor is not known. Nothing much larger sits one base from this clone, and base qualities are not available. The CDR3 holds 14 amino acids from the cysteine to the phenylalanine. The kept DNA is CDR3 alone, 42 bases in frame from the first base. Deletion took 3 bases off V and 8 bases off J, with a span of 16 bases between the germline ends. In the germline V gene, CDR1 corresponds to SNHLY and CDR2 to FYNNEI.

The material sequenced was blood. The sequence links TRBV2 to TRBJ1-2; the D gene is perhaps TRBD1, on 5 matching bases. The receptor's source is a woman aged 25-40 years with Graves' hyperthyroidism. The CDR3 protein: CASSDIGRGDGYTF. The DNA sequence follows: TGTGCCAGCAGTGATATAGGGCGAGGGGACGGCTACACCTTC. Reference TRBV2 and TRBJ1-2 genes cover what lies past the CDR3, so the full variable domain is EPEVTQTPSHQVTQMGQEVILRCVPISNHLYFYWYRQILGQKVEFLVSFYNNEISEKSEIFDDQFSVERPDGSNFTLKIRSTKLEDSAMYFCASSDIGRGDGYTFGSGTRLTVV.